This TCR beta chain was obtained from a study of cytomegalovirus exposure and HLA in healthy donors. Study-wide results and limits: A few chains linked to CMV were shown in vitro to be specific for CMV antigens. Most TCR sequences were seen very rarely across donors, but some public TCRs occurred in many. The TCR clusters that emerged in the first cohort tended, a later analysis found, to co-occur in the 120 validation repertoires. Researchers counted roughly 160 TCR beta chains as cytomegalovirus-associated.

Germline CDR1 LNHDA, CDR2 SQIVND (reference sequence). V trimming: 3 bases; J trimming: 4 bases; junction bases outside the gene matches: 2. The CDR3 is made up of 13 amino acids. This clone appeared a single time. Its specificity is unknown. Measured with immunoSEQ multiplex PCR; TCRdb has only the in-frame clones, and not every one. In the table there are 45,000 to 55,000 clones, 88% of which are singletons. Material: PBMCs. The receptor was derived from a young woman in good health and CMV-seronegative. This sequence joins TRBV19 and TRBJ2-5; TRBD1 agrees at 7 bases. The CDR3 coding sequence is TGTGCCAGTAGTATTGACAGGGCAGAGACCCAGTACTTC. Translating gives CASSIDRAETQYF.